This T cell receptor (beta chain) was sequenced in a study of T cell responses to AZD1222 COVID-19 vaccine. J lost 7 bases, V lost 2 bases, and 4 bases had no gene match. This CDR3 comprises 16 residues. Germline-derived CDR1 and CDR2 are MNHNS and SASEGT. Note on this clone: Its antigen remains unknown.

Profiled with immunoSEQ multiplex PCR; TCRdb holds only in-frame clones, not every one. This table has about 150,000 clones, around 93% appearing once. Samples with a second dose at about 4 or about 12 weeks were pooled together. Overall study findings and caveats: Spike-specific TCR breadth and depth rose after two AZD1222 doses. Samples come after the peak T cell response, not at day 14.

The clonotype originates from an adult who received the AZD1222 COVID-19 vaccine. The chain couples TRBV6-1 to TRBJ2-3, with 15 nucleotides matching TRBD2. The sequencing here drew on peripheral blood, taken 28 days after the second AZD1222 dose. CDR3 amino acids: CASSESGLAGGNTQYF. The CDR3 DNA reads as TGTGCCAGCAGTGAATCGGGACTAGCGGGGGGTAATACGCAGTATTTT.